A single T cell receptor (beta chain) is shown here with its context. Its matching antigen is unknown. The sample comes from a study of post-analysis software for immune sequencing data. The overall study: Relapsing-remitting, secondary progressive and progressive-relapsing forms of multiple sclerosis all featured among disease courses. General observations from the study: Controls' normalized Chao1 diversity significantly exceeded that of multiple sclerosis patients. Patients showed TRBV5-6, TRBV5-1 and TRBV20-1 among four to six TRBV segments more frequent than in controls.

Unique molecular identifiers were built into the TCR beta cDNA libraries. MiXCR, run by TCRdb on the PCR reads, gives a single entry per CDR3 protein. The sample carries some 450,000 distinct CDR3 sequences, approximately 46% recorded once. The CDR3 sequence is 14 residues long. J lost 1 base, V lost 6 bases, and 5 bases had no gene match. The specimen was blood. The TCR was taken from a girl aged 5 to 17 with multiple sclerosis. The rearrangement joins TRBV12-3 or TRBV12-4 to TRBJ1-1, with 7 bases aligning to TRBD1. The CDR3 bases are TGTGCCAGCAGGCTAGGGACAGAGAACACTGAAGCTTTCTTT. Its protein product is CASRLGTENTEAFF.